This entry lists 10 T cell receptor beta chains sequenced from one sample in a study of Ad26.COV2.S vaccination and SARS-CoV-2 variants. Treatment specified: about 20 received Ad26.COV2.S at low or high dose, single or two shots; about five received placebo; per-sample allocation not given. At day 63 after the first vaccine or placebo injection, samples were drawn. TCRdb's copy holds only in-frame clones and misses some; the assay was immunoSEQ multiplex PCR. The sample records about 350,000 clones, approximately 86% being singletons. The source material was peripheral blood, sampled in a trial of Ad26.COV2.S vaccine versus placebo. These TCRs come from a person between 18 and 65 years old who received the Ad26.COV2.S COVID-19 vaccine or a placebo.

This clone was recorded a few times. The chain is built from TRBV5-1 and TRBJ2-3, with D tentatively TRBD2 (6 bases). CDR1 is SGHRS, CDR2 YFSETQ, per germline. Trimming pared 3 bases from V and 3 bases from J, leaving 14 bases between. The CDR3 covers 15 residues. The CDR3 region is CASSSPGEITDTQYF. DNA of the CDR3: TGCGCCAGCAGCTCCCCGGGGGAGATAACAGATACGCAGTATTTT.

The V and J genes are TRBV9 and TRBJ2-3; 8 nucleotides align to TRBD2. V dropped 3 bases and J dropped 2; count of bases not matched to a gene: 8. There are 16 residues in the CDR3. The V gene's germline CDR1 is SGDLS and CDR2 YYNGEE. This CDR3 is CASSALREALTDTQYF. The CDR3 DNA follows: TGTGCCAGCAGCGCACTGCGGGAGGCCCTCACAGATACGCAGTATTTT.

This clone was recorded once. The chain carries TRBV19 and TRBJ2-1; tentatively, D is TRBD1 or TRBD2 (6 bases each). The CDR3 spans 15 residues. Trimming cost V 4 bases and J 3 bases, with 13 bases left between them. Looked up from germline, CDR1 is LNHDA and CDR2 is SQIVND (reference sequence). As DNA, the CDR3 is TGTGCCAGTAGTACCCGGGGGCAGGACTACAATGAGCAGTTCTTC. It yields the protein CASSTRGQDYNEQFF.

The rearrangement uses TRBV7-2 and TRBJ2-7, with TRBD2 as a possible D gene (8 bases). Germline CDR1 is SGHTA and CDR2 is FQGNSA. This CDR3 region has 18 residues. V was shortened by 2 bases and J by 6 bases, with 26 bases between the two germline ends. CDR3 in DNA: TGTGCCAGCAGCTTAAGCGGGGGTACAGGGGCACTTAGAGGCGAGCAGTACTTC. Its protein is CASSLSGGTGALRGEQYF.

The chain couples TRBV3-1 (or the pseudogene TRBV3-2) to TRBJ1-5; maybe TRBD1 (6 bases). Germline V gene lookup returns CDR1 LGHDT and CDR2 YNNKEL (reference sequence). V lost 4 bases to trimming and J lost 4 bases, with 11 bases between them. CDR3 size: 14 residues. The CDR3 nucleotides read TGTGCCAGCAGCCCGGGACACCCTAATCAGCCCCAGCATTTT. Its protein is CASSPGHPNQPQHF.

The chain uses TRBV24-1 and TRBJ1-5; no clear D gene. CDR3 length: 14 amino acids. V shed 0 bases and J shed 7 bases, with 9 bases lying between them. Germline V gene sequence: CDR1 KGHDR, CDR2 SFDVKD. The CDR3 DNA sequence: TGTGCCACCAGTGATTTGTCGGGTTTCCAGCCCCAGCATTTT. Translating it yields CATSDLSGFQPQHF.

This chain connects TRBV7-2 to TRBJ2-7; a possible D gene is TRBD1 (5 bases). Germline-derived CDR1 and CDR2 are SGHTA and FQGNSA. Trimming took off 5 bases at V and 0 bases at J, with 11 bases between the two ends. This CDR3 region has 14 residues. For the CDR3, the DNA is TGTGCCAGCAGCCTACGACAGAACTCCTACGAGCAGTACTTC. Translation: CASSLRQNSYEQYF.

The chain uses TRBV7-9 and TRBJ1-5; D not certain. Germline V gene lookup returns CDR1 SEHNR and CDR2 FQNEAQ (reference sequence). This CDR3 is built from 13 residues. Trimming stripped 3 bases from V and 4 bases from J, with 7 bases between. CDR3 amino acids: CASSLMENQPQHF. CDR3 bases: TGTGCCAGCAGCTTGATGGAGAATCAGCCCCAGCATTTT.

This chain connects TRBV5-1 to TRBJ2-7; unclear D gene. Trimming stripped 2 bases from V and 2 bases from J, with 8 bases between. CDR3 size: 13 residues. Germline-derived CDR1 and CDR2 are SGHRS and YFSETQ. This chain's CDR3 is CASSLGTTYEQYF. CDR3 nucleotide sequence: TGCGCCAGCAGCTTAGGCACAACCTACGAGCAGTACTTC. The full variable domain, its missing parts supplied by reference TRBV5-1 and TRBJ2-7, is KAGVTQTPRYLIKTRGQQVTLSCSPISGHRSVSWYQQTPGQGLQFLFEYFSETQRNKGNFPGRFSGRQFSNSRSEMNVSTLELGDSALYLCASSLGTTYEQYFGPGTRLTVT.

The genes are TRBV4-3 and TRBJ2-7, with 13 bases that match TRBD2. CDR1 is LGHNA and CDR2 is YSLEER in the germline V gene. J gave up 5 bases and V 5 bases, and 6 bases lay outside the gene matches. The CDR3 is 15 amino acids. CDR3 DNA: TGCGCCAGCAGCTCCCGACTAGCGGGAGGAGACGAGCAGTACTTC. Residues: CASSSRLAGGDEQYF.